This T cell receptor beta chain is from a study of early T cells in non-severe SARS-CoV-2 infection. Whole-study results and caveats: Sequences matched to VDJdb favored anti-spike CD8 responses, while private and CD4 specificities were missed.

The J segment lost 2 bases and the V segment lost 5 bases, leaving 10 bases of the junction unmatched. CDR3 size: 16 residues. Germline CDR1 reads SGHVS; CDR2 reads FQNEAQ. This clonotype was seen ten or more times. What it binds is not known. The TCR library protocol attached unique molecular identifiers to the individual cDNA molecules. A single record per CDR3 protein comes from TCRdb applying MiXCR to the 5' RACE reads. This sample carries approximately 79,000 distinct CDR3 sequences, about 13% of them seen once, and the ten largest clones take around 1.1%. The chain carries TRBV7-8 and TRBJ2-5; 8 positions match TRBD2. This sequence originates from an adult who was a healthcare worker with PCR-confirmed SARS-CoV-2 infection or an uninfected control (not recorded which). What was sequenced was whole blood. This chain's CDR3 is CASSLLERGPQETQYF. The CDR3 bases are TGTGCCAGCAGCCTGTTAGAGCGGGGGCCACAAGAGACCCAGTACTTC.